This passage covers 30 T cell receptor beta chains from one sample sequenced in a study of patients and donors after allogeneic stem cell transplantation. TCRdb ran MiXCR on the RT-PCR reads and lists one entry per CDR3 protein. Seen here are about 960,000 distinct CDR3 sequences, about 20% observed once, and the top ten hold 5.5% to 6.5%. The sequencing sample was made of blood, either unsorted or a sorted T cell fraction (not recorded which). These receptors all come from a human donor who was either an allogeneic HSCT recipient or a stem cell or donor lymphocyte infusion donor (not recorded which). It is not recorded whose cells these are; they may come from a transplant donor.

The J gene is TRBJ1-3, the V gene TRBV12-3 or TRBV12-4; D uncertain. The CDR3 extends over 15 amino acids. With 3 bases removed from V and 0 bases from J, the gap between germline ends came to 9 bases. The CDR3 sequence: CASSFSSGSGNTIYF. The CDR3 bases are TGTGCCAGCAGTTTTTCGTCCGGCTCTGGAAACACCATATATTTT.

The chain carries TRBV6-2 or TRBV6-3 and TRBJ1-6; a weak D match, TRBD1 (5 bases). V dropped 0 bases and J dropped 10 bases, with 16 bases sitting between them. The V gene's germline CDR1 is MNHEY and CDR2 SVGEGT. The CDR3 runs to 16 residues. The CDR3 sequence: CASSYSARDLRSPLHF. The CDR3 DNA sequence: TGTGCCAGCAGTTACTCGGCGAGGGACCTACGCTCACCCCTCCACTTT.

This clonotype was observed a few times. CDR3 residues: CASSARADGTQYF. CDR3 DNA sequence: TGTGCCAGCAGCGCCCGGGCGGATGGGACCCAGTACTTC. V and J are TRBV9 and TRBJ2-5, with D uncertain. Per germline, CDR1 SGDLS and CDR2 YYNGEE. With 3 bases removed from V and 7 bases from J, the gap between germline ends came to 13 bases. This CDR3 contains 13 residues.

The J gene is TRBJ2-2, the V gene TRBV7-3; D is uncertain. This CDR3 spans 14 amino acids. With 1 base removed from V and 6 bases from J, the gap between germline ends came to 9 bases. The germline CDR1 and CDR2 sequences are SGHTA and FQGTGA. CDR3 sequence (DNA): TGTGCCAGCAGCTTAAGGCGCTTATCCGGGGAGCTGTTTTTT. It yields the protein CASSLRRLSGELFF.

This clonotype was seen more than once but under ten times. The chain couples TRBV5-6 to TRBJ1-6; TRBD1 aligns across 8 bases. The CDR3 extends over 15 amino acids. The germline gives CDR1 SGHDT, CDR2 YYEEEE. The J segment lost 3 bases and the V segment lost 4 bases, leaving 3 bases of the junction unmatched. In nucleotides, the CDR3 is TGTGCCAGCAGCGAAGGGACAGGCTATAATTCACCCCTCCACTTT. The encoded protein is CASSEGTGYNSPLHF.

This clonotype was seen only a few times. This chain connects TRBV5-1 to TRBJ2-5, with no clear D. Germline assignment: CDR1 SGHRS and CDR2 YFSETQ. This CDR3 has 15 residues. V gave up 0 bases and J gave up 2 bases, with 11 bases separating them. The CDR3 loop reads CASSLAGAMQETQYF. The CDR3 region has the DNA TGCGCCAGCAGCTTGGCCGGCGCGATGCAAGAGACCCAGTACTTC.

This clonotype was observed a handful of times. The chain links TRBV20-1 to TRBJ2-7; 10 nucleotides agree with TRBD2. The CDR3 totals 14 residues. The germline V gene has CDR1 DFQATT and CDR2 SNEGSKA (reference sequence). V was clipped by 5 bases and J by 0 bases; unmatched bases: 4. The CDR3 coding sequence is TGCAGTGCTTGGACTAGCGGAAACTCCTACGAGCAGTACTTC. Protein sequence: CSAWTSGNSYEQYF.

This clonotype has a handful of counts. CDR3 amino acids: CASRITREDSYEQYF. The CDR3 DNA follows: TGTGCCAGCAGGATCACGCGGGAGGACTCCTACGAGCAGTACTTC. The J gene is TRBJ2-7, the V gene TRBV6-2 or TRBV6-3; 8 bases fit TRBD2. Germline V lookup: CDR1 MNHEY, CDR2 SVGEGT. Trimming took 6 bases from V and 0 from J; bases not matched to a gene: 7. This CDR3 has 15 residues.

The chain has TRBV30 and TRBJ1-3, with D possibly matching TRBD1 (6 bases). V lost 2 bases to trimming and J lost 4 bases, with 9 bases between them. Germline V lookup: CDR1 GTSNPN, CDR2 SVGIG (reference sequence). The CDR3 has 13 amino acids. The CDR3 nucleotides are TGTGCCTGGAGTTTCGGGACAGGAAACACCATATATTTT. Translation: CAWSFGTGNTIYF. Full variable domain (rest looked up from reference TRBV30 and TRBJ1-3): SQTIHQWPATLVQPVGSPLSLECTVEGTSNPNLYWYRQAAGRGLQLLFYSVGIGQISSEVPQNLSASRPQDRQFILSSKKLLLSDSGFYLCAWSFGTGNTIYFGEGSWLTVV.

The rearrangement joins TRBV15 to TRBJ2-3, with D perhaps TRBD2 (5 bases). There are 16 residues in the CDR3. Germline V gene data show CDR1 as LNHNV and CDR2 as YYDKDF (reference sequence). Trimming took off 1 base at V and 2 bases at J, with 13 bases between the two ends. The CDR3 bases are TGTGCCACCAGCAGAGCGCAGCGGATATTCACAGATACGCAGTATTTT. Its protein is CATSRAQRIFTDTQYF. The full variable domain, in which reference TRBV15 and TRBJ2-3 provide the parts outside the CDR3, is DAMVIQNPRYQVTQFGKPVTLSCSQTLNHNVMYWYQQKSSQAPKLLFHYYDKDFNNEADTPDNFQSRRPNTSFCFLDIRSPGLGDTAMYLCATSRAQRIFTDTQYFGPGTRLTVL.

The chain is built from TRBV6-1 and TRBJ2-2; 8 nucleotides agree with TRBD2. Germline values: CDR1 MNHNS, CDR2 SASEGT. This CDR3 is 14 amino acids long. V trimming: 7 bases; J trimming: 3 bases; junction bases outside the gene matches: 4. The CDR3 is CASTSGGDTGELFF. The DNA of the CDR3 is TGTGCCAGCACCTCGGGAGGGGACACCGGGGAGCTGTTTTTT.

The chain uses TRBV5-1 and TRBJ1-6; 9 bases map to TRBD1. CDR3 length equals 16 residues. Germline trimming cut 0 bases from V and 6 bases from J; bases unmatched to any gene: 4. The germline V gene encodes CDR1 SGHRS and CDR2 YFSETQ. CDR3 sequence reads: CASSLVSTGGNSPLHF. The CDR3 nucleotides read TGCGCCAGCAGCTTGGTATCGACAGGGGGTAATTCACCCCTCCACTTT.

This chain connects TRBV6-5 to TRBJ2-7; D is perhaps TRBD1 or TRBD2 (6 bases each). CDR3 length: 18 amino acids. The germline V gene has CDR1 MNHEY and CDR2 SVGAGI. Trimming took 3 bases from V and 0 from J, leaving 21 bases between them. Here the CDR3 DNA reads TGTGCCAGCAGTTATAGGCCACCCCTCGGGGGCACCTCCTACGAGCAGTACTTC. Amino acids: CASSYRPPLGGTSYEQYF.

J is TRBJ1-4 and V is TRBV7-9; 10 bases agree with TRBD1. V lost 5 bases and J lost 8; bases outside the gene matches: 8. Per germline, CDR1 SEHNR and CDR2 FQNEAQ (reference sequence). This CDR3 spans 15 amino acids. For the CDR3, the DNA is TGTGCCAGCAGCAACGCGGGACAGGGGAGGGAAAAACTGTTTTTT. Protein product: CASSNAGQGREKLFF.

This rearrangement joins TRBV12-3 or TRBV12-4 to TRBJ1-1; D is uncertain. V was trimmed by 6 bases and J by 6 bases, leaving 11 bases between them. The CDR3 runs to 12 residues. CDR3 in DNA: TGTGCCAGCAGCTCGATCGGTTCTGAAGCTTTCTTT. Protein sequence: CASSSIGSEAFF.

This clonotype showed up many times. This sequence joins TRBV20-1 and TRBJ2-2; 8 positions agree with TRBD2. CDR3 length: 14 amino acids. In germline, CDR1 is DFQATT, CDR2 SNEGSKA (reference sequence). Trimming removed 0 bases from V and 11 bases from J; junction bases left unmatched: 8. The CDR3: CSARDTAGAPELFF. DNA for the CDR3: TGCAGTGCTAGAGATACAGCGGGAGCCCCTGAGCTGTTTTTT.

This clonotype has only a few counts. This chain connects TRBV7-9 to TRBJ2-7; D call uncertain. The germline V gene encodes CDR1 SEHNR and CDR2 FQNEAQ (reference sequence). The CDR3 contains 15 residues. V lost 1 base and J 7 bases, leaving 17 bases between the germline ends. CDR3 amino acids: CASSLVVVRAEEQYF. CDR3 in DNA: TGTGCCAGCAGCTTAGTAGTAGTTAGGGCGGAGGAGCAGTACTTC.

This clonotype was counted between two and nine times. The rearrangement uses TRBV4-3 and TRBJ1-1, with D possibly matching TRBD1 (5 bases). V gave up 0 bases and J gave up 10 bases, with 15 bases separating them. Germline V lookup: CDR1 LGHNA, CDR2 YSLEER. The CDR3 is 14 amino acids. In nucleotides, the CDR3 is TGCGCCAGCAGCCAAGAGGACACGACCGGAGGAGCTTTCTTT. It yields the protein CASSQEDTTGGAFF.

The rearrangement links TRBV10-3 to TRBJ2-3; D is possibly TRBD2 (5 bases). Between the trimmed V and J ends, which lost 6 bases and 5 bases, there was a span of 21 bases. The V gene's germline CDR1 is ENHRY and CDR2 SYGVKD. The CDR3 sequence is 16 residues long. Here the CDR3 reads CAISDEGGSILDTQYF. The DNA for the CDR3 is TGTGCCATCAGCGACGAAGGCGGGTCAATATTAGATACGCAGTATTTT.

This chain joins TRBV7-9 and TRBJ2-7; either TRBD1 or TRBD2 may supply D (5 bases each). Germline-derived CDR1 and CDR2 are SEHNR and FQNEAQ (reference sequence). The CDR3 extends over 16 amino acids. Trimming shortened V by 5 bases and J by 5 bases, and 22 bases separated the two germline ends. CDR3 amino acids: CASSNRPGTGRDEQYF. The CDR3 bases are TGTGCCAGCAGCAATCGGCCGGGGACCGGTAGAGACGAGCAGTACTTC.

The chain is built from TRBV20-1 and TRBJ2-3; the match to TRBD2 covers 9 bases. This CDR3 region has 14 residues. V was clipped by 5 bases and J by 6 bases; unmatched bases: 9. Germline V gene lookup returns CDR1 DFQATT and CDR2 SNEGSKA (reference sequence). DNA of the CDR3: TGCAGTGCTGGCAATAGCGGGAGAGCGGATACGCAGTATTTT. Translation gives CSAGNSGRADTQYF.

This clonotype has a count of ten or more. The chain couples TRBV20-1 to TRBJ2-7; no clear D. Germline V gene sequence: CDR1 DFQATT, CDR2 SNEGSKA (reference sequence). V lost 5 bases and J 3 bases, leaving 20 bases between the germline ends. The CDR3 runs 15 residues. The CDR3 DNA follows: TGCAGTGCTCCTCCTGTGTGGAAGGGCTACTACGAGCAGTACTTC. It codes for CSAPPVWKGYYEQYF.

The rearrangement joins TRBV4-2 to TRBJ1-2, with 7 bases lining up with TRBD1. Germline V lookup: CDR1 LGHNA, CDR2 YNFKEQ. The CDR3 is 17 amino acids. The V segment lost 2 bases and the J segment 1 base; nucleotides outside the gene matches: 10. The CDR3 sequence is CASSQSFRQGDNYGYTF. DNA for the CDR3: TGTGCCAGCAGCCAAAGCTTTCGACAGGGTGATAACTATGGCTACACCTTC.

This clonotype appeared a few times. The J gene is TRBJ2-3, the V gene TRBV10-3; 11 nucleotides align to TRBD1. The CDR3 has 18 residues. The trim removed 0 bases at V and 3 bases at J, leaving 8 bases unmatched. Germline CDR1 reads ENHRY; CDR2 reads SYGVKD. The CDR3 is CAISESIRTGGATDTQYF. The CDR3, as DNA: TGTGCCATCAGTGAGTCGATTAGGACAGGGGGCGCGACAGATACGCAGTATTTT.

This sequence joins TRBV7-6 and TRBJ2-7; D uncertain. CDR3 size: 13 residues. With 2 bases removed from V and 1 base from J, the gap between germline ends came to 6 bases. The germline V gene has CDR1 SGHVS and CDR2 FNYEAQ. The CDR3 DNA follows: TGTGCCAGCAGCTTAACTATTTCCTACGAGCAGTACTTC. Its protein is CASSLTISYEQYF.

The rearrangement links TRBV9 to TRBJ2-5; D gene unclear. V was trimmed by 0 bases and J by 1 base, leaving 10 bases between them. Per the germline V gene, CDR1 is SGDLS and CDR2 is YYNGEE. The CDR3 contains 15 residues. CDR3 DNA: TGTGCCAGCAGCGTAGTTGGGCGAAGCCAAGAGACCCAGTACTTC. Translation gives CASSVVGRSQETQYF.

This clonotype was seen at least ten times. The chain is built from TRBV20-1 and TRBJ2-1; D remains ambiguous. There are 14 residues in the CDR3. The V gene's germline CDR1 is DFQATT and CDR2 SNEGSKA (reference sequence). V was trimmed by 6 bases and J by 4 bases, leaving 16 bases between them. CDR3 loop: CSAVTNPAYNEQFF. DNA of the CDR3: TGCAGTGCCGTTACCAATCCAGCGTACAATGAGCAGTTCTTC.

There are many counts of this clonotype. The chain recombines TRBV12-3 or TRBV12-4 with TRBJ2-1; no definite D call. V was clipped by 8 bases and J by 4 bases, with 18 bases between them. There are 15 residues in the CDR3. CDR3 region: CASLRRRRKYNEQFF. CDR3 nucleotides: TGTGCCAGCCTTCGACGACGGAGAAAATACAATGAGCAGTTCTTC.

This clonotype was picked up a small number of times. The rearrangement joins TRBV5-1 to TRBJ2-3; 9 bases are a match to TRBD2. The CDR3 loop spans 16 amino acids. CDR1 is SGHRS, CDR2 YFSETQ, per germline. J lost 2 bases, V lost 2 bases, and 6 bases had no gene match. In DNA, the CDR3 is TGCGCCAGCAGCTTCTCAGGACTAGCGTTCACAGATACGCAGTATTTT. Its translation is CASSFSGLAFTDTQYF.

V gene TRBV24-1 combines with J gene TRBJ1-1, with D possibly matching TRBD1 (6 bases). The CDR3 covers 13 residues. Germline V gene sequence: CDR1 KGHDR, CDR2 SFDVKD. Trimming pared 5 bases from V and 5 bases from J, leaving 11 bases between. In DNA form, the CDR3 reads TGTGCCACCAGTGGGCTGCAGGGGACTGAAGCTTTCTTT. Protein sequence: CATSGLQGTEAFF.